This T cell receptor beta chain was obtained from a study of blood T cell repertoires in COVID-19. Trimming took 4 bases from V and 10 from J, leaving 10 bases between them. This CDR3 is built from 11 residues. Germline-derived CDR1 and CDR2 are SGHAT and FQDESV (reference sequence). Only in-frame clones appear in the TCRdb table, and some are missing; sequencing was by immunoSEQ multiplex PCR. The sample lists 350,000 or so clones, roughly 87% occurring once. This chain links TRBV11-1 with TRBJ1-1; D is undetermined. The clonotype was recovered from a woman in her sixties or seventies with COVID-19, enrolled during active disease. Material for sequencing was peripheral blood. The CDR3 nucleotides are TGTGCCAGCAGCTCGCACACCCGAGCTTTCTTT. It translates to CASSSHTRAFF.